Listed here is a single T cell receptor (beta chain). No antigen is known for it. The source of the sample is a study of T cell responses to AZD1222 COVID-19 vaccine. Study information: Second doses were pooled across both intervals (about 4 or about 12 weeks). Study-level findings and limits: Seropositivity was recorded at baseline in only six AZD1222 recipients. Repertoires were collected only later (after the peak T cell response had occurred). In a largely white British group with more females than males, clonal diversity was possibly underestimated.

Sequenced by immunoSEQ multiplex PCR; TCRdb stores in-frame clones only, minus some. Of fewer than 300,000 clones in the sample, approximately 95% were seen once. This CDR3 comprises 12 residues. Deletions cut 3 bases from V and 4 bases from J, with 4 bases between. The germline V gene has CDR1 MDHEN and CDR2 SYDVKM. The TCR sequence derives from an adult in good health. This material consisted of peripheral blood, taken on day 0 of AZD1222 vaccination. The V gene is TRBV28, the J gene TRBJ1-5, with no clear D. In DNA, the CDR3 is TGTGCCAGCAGTTTCACAAATCAGCCCCAGCATTTT. It is translated as CASSFTNQPQHF.